This T cell receptor beta chain was sequenced for a study of T cells after posttransplantation cyclophosphamide. Sequencing was performed with immunoSEQ multiplex PCR; in TCRdb, only in-frame clones are kept and a portion is missing. The specimen has about 24,000 clones, none found just once. This clone has ten or more counts. The germline gives CDR1 LGHNA, CDR2 YSLEER. The CDR3 runs to 17 residues. V was trimmed by 1 base and J by 1 base, leaving 11 bases between them. The sequence derives from a woman aged 55-69 years in good health, CMV-negative, and a related stem cell transplant donor. The specimen was PBMCs. This chain links TRBV4-3 with TRBJ2-6; no clear D gene. The CDR3 is CASSQGTRESGANVLTF. The DNA of the CDR3 is TGCGCCAGCAGCCAAGGAACCCGAGAGTCTGGGGCCAACGTCCTGACTTTC.